This is a list of T cell receptor beta chains from one sample in a study of regulatory T cells in long-lasting Graves disease. MiXCR, run by TCRdb on the multiplex PCR reads, gives a single entry per CDR3 protein. The sample includes about 420,000 distinct CDR3 sequences, 16% of them seen just once. These data were also reused for a study on T cells in Graves' hyperthyroidism and ophthalmopathy.

The material sequenced was peripheral blood mononuclear cells (PBMCs), taken at new diagnosis, from a patient treated with antithyroid drugs. These receptors came from a woman under 30 with Graves disease. The CDR3 runs from the conserved cysteine through the conserved F or W. A D gene is named only where the DNA matches it firmly. Rows give clone size only sometimes, using once, few, many, or a class for an expanded clone.

abundance,d_gene,j_gene,v_gene,CDR3nt,CDR3aa
few,TRBD2,TRBJ2-3,TRBV6-5,TGTGCCAGCAGTTTATATAGCGGGAGGGATACGCAGTATTTT,CASSLYSGRDTQYF
many,-,TRBJ2-1,TRBV28,TGTGCCAGCAGTTTATCCGGGATTAGGGTCTCCTACAATGAGCAGTTCTTC,CASSLSGIRVSYNEQFF
-,-,TRBJ2-6,TRBV29-1,TGCAGCGTTGGGGACAACTCTGGGGCCAACGTCCTGACTTTC,CSVGDNSGANVLTF
-,TRBD2,TRBJ2-3,TRBV14,TGTGCCAGCACCCCCCTGACTAGCGGGAGAACAGATACGCAGTATTTT,CASTPLTSGRTDTQYF
many,TRBD2,TRBJ2-7,TRBV28,TGTGCCAGCAGTTCCCCCGGACTAGCGGGAAAATTCAACGAGCAGTACTTC,CASSSPGLAGKFNEQYF
few,-,TRBJ1-6,TRBV4-3,TGCGCCAGCAGCCAGCGAAAACTCCTCAGGGGTAGCTCCTATAATTCACCCCTCCACTTT,CASSQRKLLRGSSYNSPLHF
many,-,TRBJ1-2,TRBV18,TGTGCCAGCTCACCACCGCGGACACTCTATGGCTACACCTTC,CASSPPRTLYGYTF
many,-,TRBJ2-1,TRBV28,TGTGCCACCACCAAAGGGAGGAGCTCCTACAATGAGCAGTTCTTC,CATTKGRSSYNEQFF
many,TRBD1,TRBJ2-2,TRBV7-9,TGTGCCAGCAGCACCCACAGGGGGTTAACAAACACCGGGGAGCTGTTTTTT,CASSTHRGLTNTGELFF
many,TRBD1,TRBJ1-2,TRBV5-1,TGCGCCAGCAGTCCAGGGACAGGGAATGGCGATGGCTACACCTTC,CASSPGTGNGDGYTF
few,TRBD1,TRBJ2-7,TRBV10-3,TGTGCCATCAGAGAGGGACAGGGGGTTAACGAGCAGTACTTC,CAIREGQGVNEQYF
-,TRBD1,TRBJ2-1,TRBV5-4,TGTGCCAGCAGCGACAGGGGCAGGAGTCAGTTCTTC,CASSDRGRSQFF
few,TRBD1,TRBJ1-3,TRBV3-1,TGTGCCAGCAGCCAACGGGACAGGGGGAACACCATATATTTT,CASSQRDRGNTIYF
-,-,TRBJ1-1,TRBV3-1,TGTGCCAGCAGCCACCGGGACACATCGAACACTGAAGCTTTCTTT,CASSHRDTSNTEAFF
many,TRBD2,TRBJ2-4,TRBV11-3,TGTGCCAGCAGCTTAGATCGCACTAGCGGCAAAAAAAACATTCAGTACTTC,CASSLDRTSGKKNIQYF
many,TRBD2,TRBJ2-1,TRBV7-6,TGTGCCAGCAGCTTAGCAGCGGGAGGGGGTCATGAGCAGTTCTTC,CASSLAAGGGHEQFF
many,TRBD2,TRBJ2-5,TRBV29-1,TGCAGCGTTGAGACTAGCGGGAGGTTTGGGAGAGAGACCCAGTACTTC,CSVETSGRFGRETQYF